A selection of T cell receptor beta chains follows, all from one sample in a study of T-cell reconstitution after alpha-beta-depleted transplantation in children. From the PCR reads, TCRdb called clonotypes with MiXCR, one entry per CDR3 protein. Of about 540,000 distinct CDR3 sequences listed, approximately 20% were seen once; the top ten hold roughly 3.3%. Here the sequenced sample was PBMCs from the stem cell graft donor, taken from the stem cell graft. The receptors originated from a human donor who donated a stem cell graft to a child with acute lymphoblastic leukemia. The CDR3 runs from the conserved cysteine through the conserved F or W. A D gene is named only where the DNA matches it firmly. Not every row has a clone size; where given, it reads once, few, many or a size class.

CDR3 length | J gene | clone size | D gene | V gene | CDR3 protein | CDR3 DNA
16 | TRBJ2-2 | - | TRBD1 | TRBV30 | CAWSFRDRPYTGELFF | TGTGCCTGGAGCTTTCGGGACAGACCATACACCGGGGAGCTGTTTTTT
14 | TRBJ2-3 | few | - | TRBV20-1 | CSARAGSSTDTQYF | TGCAGTGCTAGAGCGGGGTCTAGCACAGATACGCAGTATTTT
16 | TRBJ2-5 | - | - | TRBV5-5 | CASSLLGSGHQETQYF | TGTGCCAGCAGCTTGCTTGGTTCGGGACACCAAGAGACCCAGTACTTC
16 | TRBJ2-1 | few | - | TRBV10-3 | CAISESIPGKYNEQFF | TGTGCCATCAGTGAGTCGATCCCAGGCAAGTACAATGAGCAGTTCTTC
14 | TRBJ2-1 | few | - | TRBV20-1 | CSARAGGPYNEQFF | TGCAGTGCTAGAGCCGGGGGTCCATACAATGAGCAGTTCTTC
16 | TRBJ2-5 | - | - | TRBV6-1 | CAYRKQSAKYQETQYF | TGTGCCTATCGGAAGCAGAGCGCTAAATACCAAGAGACCCAGTACTTC
15 | TRBJ2-5 | - | TRBD2 | TRBV7-9 | CASRPSGKGRETQYF | TGTGCCAGCAGACCAAGCGGGAAGGGTCGGGAGACCCAGTACTTC
12 | TRBJ1-1 | many | - | TRBV12-3/TRBV12-4 | CASSSRNTEAFF | TGTGCCAGCAGTTCAAGGAACACTGAAGCTTTCTTT
15 | TRBJ2-1 | few | TRBD1 | TRBV5-1 | CASYLPDRAYNEQFF | TGCGCCAGCTACCTCCCGGACAGGGCTTACAATGAGCAGTTCTTC
17 | TRBJ2-1 | few | TRBD2 | TRBV27 | CASSYLGLAGPYNEQFF | TGTGCCAGCAGTTACTTAGGACTAGCGGGACCCTACAATGAGCAGTTCTTC
16 | TRBJ1-5 | few | - | TRBV15 | CATSREEGYRLQPQHF | TGTGCCACCAGCCGGGAGGAGGGGTACCGGTTACAGCCCCAGCATTTT
15 | TRBJ2-7 | few | - | TRBV29-1 | CSVEDRLQGFYEQYF | TGCAGCGTTGAAGACCGGCTACAGGGTTTCTACGAGCAGTACTTC
12 | TRBJ2-3 | few | TRBD2 | TRBV7-9 | CASETSRDTQYF | TGTGCCAGCGAGACTAGCCGGGATACGCAGTATTTT
15 | TRBJ2-1 | - | TRBD1 | TRBV6-5 | CASRPPRDRYNEQFF | TGTGCCAGCAGGCCTCCGAGGGACAGGTACAATGAGCAGTTCTTC
15 | TRBJ1-5 | - | - | TRBV6-1 | CASFAGVYSNQPQHF | TGTGCCAGCTTCGCAGGGGTTTATAGCAATCAGCCCCAGCATTTT
15 | TRBJ2-1 | - | TRBD2 | TRBV20-1 | CSARGSGSAYNEQFF | TGCAGTGCTAGGGGTAGCGGGAGTGCCTACAATGAGCAGTTCTTC
18 | TRBJ1-2 | - | TRBD1 | TRBV12-5 | CASGSSRYRQGGNYGYTF | TGTGCTAGTGGTTCCAGTCGATATAGACAGGGGGGGAACTATGGCTACACCTTC
15 | TRBJ1-1 | few | - | TRBV18 | CASSPEGVLGTEAFF | TGTGCCAGCTCACCAGAAGGGGTGTTGGGGACTGAAGCTTTCTTT
15 | TRBJ1-1 | - | TRBD1 | TRBV28 | CASKGQDRSNTEAFF | TGTGCCAGCAAGGGCCAGGACAGGTCGAACACTGAAGCTTTCTTT
14 | TRBJ1-5 | - | - | TRBV5-1 | CASSAEGTNQPQHF | TGCGCCAGCAGCGCAGAAGGGACCAATCAGCCCCAGCATTTT
18 | TRBJ2-1 | - | TRBD2 | TRBV5-6 | CASSLDLAERFWYNEQFF | TGTGCCAGCAGCTTGGACCTAGCGGAGAGGTTCTGGTACAATGAGCAGTTCTTC
15 | TRBJ2-2 | - | - | TRBV20-1 | CSARKQTANTGELFF | TGCAGTGCTAGGAAACAGACCGCGAACACCGGGGAGCTGTTTTTT
12 | TRBJ2-1 | - | - | TRBV12-3/TRBV12-4 | CASRQLYNEQFF | TGTGCCAGCAGACAGTTGTACAATGAGCAGTTCTTC
16 | TRBJ2-1 | - | TRBD2 | TRBV9 | CASSVVEGGSYNEQFF | TGTGCCAGCAGCGTAGTCGAGGGAGGGTCCTACAATGAGCAGTTCTTC
16 | TRBJ2-1 | few | - | TRBV6-5 | CASSFPGPRVMHEQFF | TGTGCCAGCAGTTTCCCGGGACCCCGAGTAATGCATGAGCAGTTCTTC
13 | TRBJ2-1 | few | - | TRBV7-9 | CASSSRLDNEQFF | TGTGCCAGCAGCTCCAGACTAGATAATGAGCAGTTCTTC
13 | TRBJ1-3 | few | - | TRBV29-1 | CSVEVGPGNTIYF | TGCAGCGTTGAGGTCGGTCCTGGAAACACCATATATTTT
13 | TRBJ1-5 | few | TRBD1 | TRBV20-1 | CSARTRGERPQHF | TGCAGTGCTAGAACCAGGGGGGAACGGCCCCAGCATTTT
10 | TRBJ1-1 | - | - | TRBV29-1 | CSVEQGQAFF | TGCAGCGTTGAACAGGGCCAAGCTTTCTTT
12 | TRBJ2-7 | - | - | TRBV27 | CASSLHGSEQYF | TGTGCCAGCAGTTTACACGGGAGCGAGCAGTACTTC
13 | TRBJ2-3 | many | - | TRBV6-5 | CASSYSSTDTQYF | TGTGCCAGCAGTTACTCGAGCACAGATACGCAGTATTTT
13 | TRBJ2-7 | once | - | TRBV12-3/TRBV12-4 | CASSPTLNYEQYF | TGTGCCAGCAGTCCGACTCTAAACTACGAGCAGTACTTC
18 | TRBJ2-1 | - | TRBD1 | TRBV7-8 | CASSSWDHGQGSYNEQFF | TGTGCCAGCAGCTCCTGGGATCACGGACAGGGATCCTACAATGAGCAGTTCTTC
11 | TRBJ2-2 | few | - | TRBV20-1 | CSARENGELFF | TGCAGTGCCAGGGAGAACGGGGAGCTGTTTTTT
17 | TRBJ2-5 | - | - | TRBV5-5 | CASSLGLGGRFQETQYF | TGTGCCAGCAGCTTGGGATTGGGGGGGCGATTTCAAGAGACCCAGTACTTC
14 | TRBJ2-1 | - | - | TRBV27 | CASSLSTPKDEQFF | TGTGCCAGCAGTTTATCCACGCCCAAAGATGAGCAGTTCTTC